This TCR beta chain was sequenced during a study of T-cell reconstitution after alpha-beta-depleted transplantation in children (dated by TCRdb to about 2016). The study in broad terms: T-cell immune reconstitution after TCRalphabeta/CD19-depleted allogeneic hematopoietic cell transplantation in children was quantitatively tracked in the study by means of TCR repertoire profiling. Overall study outcomes, separate from this receptor: Hyperexpanded clone frequencies declined over subsequent months; after one year, T-cell counts and TCRbeta diversity were mostly attributed to newly produced T cells. The high TCRbeta diversity at day 60 in some patients was ascribed to recipient T cells and intrathymic progenitors that had survived conditioning. The apparently early alphabetaT-cell count recovery about two months after transplant was reportedly dependent on only several hundred rapidly expanded clones derived from non-depleted graft cells.

The sample's treatment or condition label is to be understood as: allogeneic hematopoietic cell transplantation with graft depleted of TCRalphabeta T cells and CD19 B cells. Transplant recipients were children who received TCRalphabeta/CD19-depleted allogeneic hematopoietic cell grafts. The library was built by means of PCR. Sequencing instrument: Illumina HiSeq 2500. To normalize quantification of the TCRbeta repertoire, the TCR libraries were built with molecular barcoding that relied on unique molecular identifiers. TCRdb reanalyzed the raw reads on its own, using fastp at Q25 for trimming and MiXCR for clone calling, and kept in-frame beta chains. All rows with the same CDR3 protein become a single entry with the most common DNA and genes. Present in this sample are approximately 300,000 distinct CDR3 sequences, about 9.4% of which were seen just once. The top ten clonotypes cover 7.5% of the sample.

Turning to this clonotype: This receptor's antigen is unknown. There are no base qualities to consult, and no much larger clone falls within one base.

The sample in question was PBMCs, obtained before TCRalphabeta/CD19-depleted stem cell transplant. The receptor comes from a boy under two years old with acute myeloid leukemia, due to receive a stem cell transplant.

The DNA sequence is TGTGCCAGCAGTTACTCCGGACAGGGAGTTAACACCATATATTTT. It specifies CASSYSGQGVNTIYF. Recombination joined TRBV6-5 with TRBJ1-3; the central 8 bases match TRBD1. From V the trimming removes 0 bases and from J it removes 7 bases, while the gene matches leave 5 bases of the junction unaccounted for. There are 15 amino acids in the CDR3, from cysteine to phenylalanine inclusive. Left in the record is the CDR3 DNA by itself, 45 bases read in frame from the first base. The germline V gene specifies MNHEY as CDR1 and SVGAGI as CDR2.